The clone carrying this TCR beta chain was observed at least ten times. As yet, its antigen is unknown. With iRepertoire HTBI primers and Arm-PCR of CDR3 regions, TCR beta libraries were built. TCRdb itself ran the multiplex PCR reads through MiXCR, one entry per CDR3 protein. The profile shows hundreds of thousands of distinct CDR3 sequences, 15% to 20% of them singletons. Documented time point: newly diagnosed GD, antithyroid drugs for less than 3 months. The TCR library used RNA extracted from PBMCs. The sample comes from a study of regulatory T cells in long-lasting Graves disease. Study-level findings and limits: The study found persistent patients shared more public clonotypes (over 2,500) than new patients (approximately 970).

These data were also reused for a study on T cells in Graves' hyperthyroidism and ophthalmopathy. That work states: Carried out on the TCR CDR3, a first-round RT-PCR used the HTBI primer set.

The starting material was peripheral blood mononuclear cells (PBMCs), obtained at new diagnosis, from a patient treated with antithyroid drugs. This clonotype was obtained from a woman in her 30s with Graves disease.

The CDR3 DNA reads as TGTGCCAGCAGCCCAGGGGGGACTAGCGGAATCAATGAGCAGTTCTTC. This translates into CASSPGGTSGINEQFF. The chain employs TRBV28 and TRBJ2-1; 11 nucleotides align to TRBD2. Germline V gene sequence: CDR1 MDHEN, CDR2 SYDVKM. Trimming removed 6 bases from V and 6 bases from J; junction bases left unmatched: 10. This CDR3 comprises 16 residues.